These 4 T cell receptor beta chains were all obtained from the same sample, sequenced in a study of cytomegalovirus exposure and HLA in healthy donors. The primer mix had 60 Vbeta and 13 Jbeta primers. Repertoires were generated with immunoSEQ multiplex PCR, while TCRdb's copy carries only in-frame clones and drops some. This sample contains over 100,000 clones. Input material: PBMCs. All receptors derive from a man aged 30 to 39 in good health and CMV-seronegative.

CDR3 loop: CASSPHPGGPNTEAFF. DNA for the CDR3: TGTGCCAGCAGTCCACACCCAGGGGGCCCGAACACTGAAGCTTTCTTT. The chain recombines TRBV27 with TRBJ1-1, with 8 bases identical to TRBD1. CDR1 and CDR2 (germline): MNHEY, SMNVEV (reference sequence). Germline trimming cut 5 bases from V and 1 base from J; bases unmatched to any gene: 9. The CDR3 has 16 residues.

This rearrangement joins TRBV5-5 to TRBJ1-6, with 12 bases lining up with TRBD1. Germline V gives CDR1 SGHKS, CDR2 YYEKEE (reference sequence). V dropped 4 bases and J dropped 8; count of bases not matched to a gene: 4. The CDR3 runs to 15 residues. DNA of the CDR3: TGTGCCAGCAGCAAGGGACAGGGGGCCGATTCACCCCTCCACTTT. It yields the protein CASSKGQGADSPLHF.

The chain is built from TRBV7-8 and TRBJ2-1, with D unresolved. V was shortened by 0 bases and J by 2 bases, with 8 bases between the two germline ends. This CDR3 is built from 15 residues. CDR1 is SGHVS, CDR2 FQNEAQ, per germline. The CDR3 region has the DNA TGTGCCAGCAGCTTAGCACTCCCCCCCTACAATGAGCAGTTCTTC. As protein: CASSLALPPYNEQFF.

V usage is TRBV5-4 and J usage is TRBJ2-5, with 8 bases aligning to TRBD1. CDR1 is SGHNT and CDR2 is YYREEE in the germline V gene (reference sequence). The trim removed 3 bases at V and 4 bases at J, leaving 5 bases unmatched. The CDR3 has 14 amino acids. The CDR3 is CASSSRQGIETQYF. The CDR3 nucleotides read TGTGCCAGCAGCTCGAGACAGGGGATAGAGACCCAGTACTTC.